The 22 T cell receptor beta chains below come from one sample, sequenced in a study of CD8+CD57+ T cells in acquired aplastic anemia. Flow cytometry had shown expanded CD8+CD57+ cells in the patients chosen for sequencing. It was genomic DNA that served as the template for profiling TCR beta VDJ and CDR3. MiXCR was run by TCRdb on the reads, yielding one entry per CDR3 protein. The repertoire holds some 200,000 distinct CDR3 sequences, with nearly 50% as singletons. Sequencing was performed on sorted CD4+, CD8+, or CD8+CD57+ T cells (not recorded which) from PBMCs. All receptors come from a human donor with aplastic anemia.

This clonotype was counted at least ten times. The genes are TRBV7-3 and TRBJ2-6; unclear D gene. The CDR3 totals 15 residues. Trimming took off 3 bases at V and 0 bases at J, with 6 bases between the two ends. CDR1 is SGHTA, CDR2 FQGTGA, per germline. The CDR3 nucleotides read TGTGCCAGCAGCTTCCCCCTCTCTGGGGCCAACGTCCTGACTTTC. Protein sequence: CASSFPLSGANVLTF.

The chain uses TRBV2 and TRBJ1-2; D is undetermined. Germline loops: CDR1 SNHLY, CDR2 FYNNEI. There are 13 residues in the CDR3. V lost 8 bases to trimming and J lost 6 bases, with 16 bases between them. The CDR3 loop is CASRRSTLDGYTF. The CDR3 DNA is TGTGCCAGCCGGCGTAGCACCCTTGATGGCTACACCTTC. The variable domain in full, with the rest retrieved from reference TRBV2 and TRBJ1-2, is EPEVTQTPSHQVTQMGQEVILRCVPISNHLYFYWYRQILGQKVEFLVSFYNNEISEKSEIFDDQFSVERPDGSNFTLKIRSTKLEDSAMYFCASRRSTLDGYTFGSGTRLTVV.

This clonotype was detected ten times or more. The CDR3 nucleotides read TGCAGTGCTACGGACAGTTCTTACTATGGCTACACCTTC. Translated, it gives CSATDSSYYGYTF. The rearrangement joins TRBV20-1 to TRBJ1-2; D may be TRBD1 (6 bases). There are 13 residues in the CDR3. The germline CDR1 and CDR2 sequences are DFQATT and SNEGSKA (reference sequence). Trimming left V 4 bases short and J 3 bases short, with 12 bases between.

The sample holds many counts of this clonotype. The chain uses TRBV20-1 and TRBJ2-7; D possibly corresponds to TRBD2 (5 bases). The CDR3 has 17 amino acids. V lost 3 bases to trimming and J lost 6 bases, with 27 bases between them. Germline V gives CDR1 DFQATT, CDR2 SNEGSKA (reference sequence). For the CDR3, the DNA is TGCAGTGCTAGTCCCGGGAAAAACTTTCGAACCTCTCTCGAGCAGTACTTC. As protein: CSASPGKNFRTSLEQYF.

V usage is TRBV6-1 and J usage is TRBJ2-7, with D perhaps TRBD2 (6 bases). Germline lookup yields CDR1 MNHNS and CDR2 SASEGT. With 7 bases removed from V and 3 bases from J, the gap between germline ends came to 13 bases. The CDR3 runs 13 residues. In DNA form, the CDR3 reads TGTGCCAGCACCGCGGGACTCCTCTACGAGCAGTACTTC. Its protein is CASTAGLLYEQYF.

This chain links TRBV19 with TRBJ1-1; D ambiguous. Trimming pared 0 bases from V and 6 bases from J, leaving 8 bases between. CDR3 length: 13 amino acids. Germline V lookup: CDR1 LNHDA, CDR2 SQIVND (reference sequence). The CDR3 DNA follows: TGTGCCAGTAGTATAGACGTCGTGGCTGAAGCTTTCTTT. Encoded protein: CASSIDVVAEAFF. The whole variable domain, remainder taken from reference TRBV19 and TRBJ1-1, is DGGITQSPKYLFRKEGQNVTLSCEQNLNHDAMYWYRQDPGQGLRLIYYSQIVNDFQKGDIAEGYSVSREKKESFPLTVTSAQKNPTAFYLCASSIDVVAEAFFGQGTRLTVV.

V usage is TRBV7-9 and J usage is TRBJ2-7, with D possibly matching TRBD2 (6 bases). The V gene's germline CDR1 is SEHNR and CDR2 FQNEAQ (reference sequence). Trimming took 2 bases from V and 5 from J, leaving 10 bases between them. This CDR3 contains 13 residues. The CDR3 sequence is CASSLYGSDEQYF. The DNA of the CDR3 is TGTGCCAGCAGCTTATACGGGAGCGACGAGCAGTACTTC.

The sample holds a few counts of this clonotype. The rearrangement links TRBV29-1 to TRBJ1-2; 7 nucleotides match TRBD1. Germline assignment: CDR1 SQVTM and CDR2 ANQGSEA. After removal of 6 bases from V and 3 bases from J, the junction contained 7 bases not matched to a gene. CDR3 length: 13 amino acids. The CDR3: CSVIPGQYYGYTF. The DNA for the CDR3 is TGCAGCGTGATACCGGGACAGTACTATGGCTACACCTTC.

Concerning this clonotype itself: A read error may produce the germline difference seen at one junction end. V is TRBV10-3 and J is TRBJ2-1; 10 bases agree with TRBD2. This CDR3 is built from 14 residues. Germline CDR1 and CDR2: ENHRY and SYGVKD. In DNA form, the CDR3 reads TGTGCCAACAGTAAGCGGGAGGGCCAGAATGAGCAGTTCTTC. Translated, it gives CANSKREGQNEQFF.

This clonotype was found many times. The V gene is TRBV29-1, the J gene TRBJ2-1; D unresolved. With 4 bases removed from V and 0 bases from J, the gap between germline ends came to 4 bases. Germline V lookup: CDR1 SQVTM, CDR2 ANQGSEA. CDR3 length: 12 residues. CDR3 DNA sequence: TGCAGCGTTGGAAACTCCTACAATGAGCAGTTCTTC. Protein: CSVGNSYNEQFF.

V is TRBV24-1 and J is TRBJ2-5, with a tentative D call TRBD2 (6 bases). From germline, CDR1 is KGHDR and CDR2 SFDVKD. Trimming took off 8 bases at V and 5 bases at J, with 17 bases between the two ends. The CDR3 loop spans 14 amino acids. The CDR3 loop is CATKNTGGDETQYF. CDR3 DNA: TGTGCCACCAAAAATACAGGAGGGGATGAGACCCAGTACTTC.

The chain combines TRBV12-3 or TRBV12-4 with TRBJ2-7; the D is unclear. The ends were cut back, 2 bases at V and 3 bases at J, with 8 bases in the middle. This CDR3 spans 13 amino acids. The CDR3 DNA follows: TGTGCCAGCAGTTTAATCTATCACTACGAGCAGTACTTC. Translation gives CASSLIYHYEQYF.

The chain employs TRBV7-6 and TRBJ2-5; the D gene is possibly TRBD2 (6 bases). V gave up 2 bases and J gave up 2 bases, with 12 bases separating them. Germline V lookup: CDR1 SGHVS, CDR2 FNYEAQ. The CDR3 covers 15 residues. The CDR3 region is CASSLWGGTQETQYF. CDR3 sequence (DNA): TGTGCCAGCAGCTTATGGGGCGGGACGCAAGAGACCCAGTACTTC.

The rearrangement links TRBV24-1 to TRBJ2-3; the D is unclear. V was trimmed by 9 bases and J by 3 bases, leaving 9 bases between them. The CDR3 sequence is 12 residues long. The V gene's germline CDR1 is KGHDR and CDR2 SFDVKD. The CDR3 reads CATGGTTDTQYF. DNA of the CDR3: TGTGCCACCGGTGGTACTACAGATACGCAGTATTTT.

This clonotype turned up a few times. V gene TRBV15 combines with J gene TRBJ2-2; possible D gene TRBD2, 7 bases. Trimming took 0 bases from V and 3 from J, leaving 11 bases between them. From germline, CDR1 is LNHNV and CDR2 YYDKDF (reference sequence). The CDR3 is 16 residues long. The CDR3 protein is CATSRERGQDTGELFF. The CDR3 DNA follows: TGTGCCACCAGCAGAGAGCGGGGGCAAGACACCGGGGAGCTGTTTTTT.

There are many counts of this clonotype. CDR3 nucleotide sequence: TGTGCCAGCAGCTTAGGGGCCGGATTAGCGGGAGCTGAGACCCAGTACTTC. Its protein is CASSLGAGLAGAETQYF. The J gene is TRBJ2-5, the V gene TRBV7-9; 9 bases are shared with TRBD2. CDR1 is SEHNR, CDR2 FQNEAQ, per germline (reference sequence). J lost 5 bases, V lost 1 base, and 11 bases had no gene match. This CDR3 spans 17 amino acids. Drawing the rest from reference TRBV7-9 and TRBJ2-5, the complete variable domain is DTGVSQNPRHKITKRGQNVTFRCDPISEHNRLYWYRQTLGQGPEFLTYFQNEAQLEKSRLLSDRFSAERPKGSFSTLEIQRTEQGDSAMYLCASSLGAGLAGAETQYFGPGTRLLVL.

In its sample, this clonotype was seen many times. V is TRBV24-1 and J is TRBJ2-2; D is ambiguous. Trimming shortened V by 6 bases and J by 3 bases, and 4 bases separated the two germline ends. Looked up from germline, CDR1 is KGHDR and CDR2 is SFDVKD. CDR3 size: 12 residues. The CDR3 sequence is CATSLYTGELFF. The CDR3 bases are TGTGCCACCAGTCTGTACACCGGGGAGCTGTTTTTT.

The chain uses TRBV19 and TRBJ2-5, with 7 bases that match TRBD2. In germline, CDR1 is LNHDA, CDR2 SQIVND (reference sequence). The CDR3 totals 14 residues. V lost 3 bases to trimming and J lost 2 bases; unmatched junction nucleotides: 3. The CDR3 here is CASSIGDYQETQYF. In DNA form, the CDR3 reads TGTGCCAGTAGTATTGGGGACTATCAAGAGACCCAGTACTTC.

The V call is TRBV19, the J call TRBJ2-5, with D uncertain. V was clipped by 7 bases and J by 5 bases, with 8 bases between them. Germline CDR1 is LNHDA and CDR2 is SQIVND (reference sequence). This CDR3 is built from 11 residues. CDR3 loop: CASKGYETQYF. The CDR3 DNA sequence: TGTGCCAGTAAGGGTTACGAGACCCAGTACTTC.

This clonotype has a count of ten or more. CDR3 amino acids: CAISESNSGSGEQYF. The CDR3 nucleotides read TGTGCCATCAGTGAGTCTAATAGCGGGAGCGGCGAGCAGTACTTC. The V gene is TRBV10-3, the J gene TRBJ2-7; 9 nucleotides line up with TRBD2. The CDR3 contains 15 residues. J gave up 6 bases and V 0 bases, and 6 bases lay outside the gene matches. CDR1 and CDR2 (germline): ENHRY, SYGVKD.

V is TRBV29-1 and J is TRBJ1-5; 9 bases are shared with TRBD1. Germline CDR1 and CDR2: SQVTM and ANQGSEA. J lost 4 bases, V lost 4 bases, and 5 bases had no gene match. The CDR3 length is 14 residues. DNA of the CDR3: TGCAGCGTTGCCGGGACAGGGTGGAATCAGCCCCAGCATTTT. Protein sequence: CSVAGTGWNQPQHF. The variable domain in full, with the rest retrieved from reference TRBV29-1 and TRBJ1-5, is SAVISQKPSRDICQRGTSLTIQCQVDSQVTMMFWYRQQPGQSLTLIATANQGSEATYESGFVIDKFPISRPNLTFSTLTVSNMSPEDSSIYLCSVAGTGWNQPQHFGDGTRLSIL.

This clonotype was seen many times. The rearrangement uses TRBV11-2 and TRBJ2-3; no clear D. Germline V gene lookup returns CDR1 SGHAT and CDR2 FQNNGV. Trimming removed 4 bases at V and 0 bases at J, with 11 bases between. The CDR3 extends over 15 amino acids. CDR3 amino acids: CASSSPPKSTDTQYF. The DNA of the CDR3 is TGTGCCAGCAGCTCCCCCCCAAAGAGCACAGATACGCAGTATTTT.